This is a list of T cell receptor beta chains from one sample in a study of control samples from healthy donors and cancer patients. The repertoire was sequenced with immunoSEQ multiplex PCR; TCRdb's copy has only in-frame clones and lacks some. The sample shows about 270,000 clones, roughly 80% of them seen only once. The sample taken for sequencing was PBMCs. The source of these receptors is a woman aged 55-69 years with lung cancer. CDR3s include the opening cysteine and the closing phenylalanine or tryptophan. Fields, in order: J gene, clone size, D gene, CDR3 length, V gene, CDR3 DNA, CDR3 protein. The D gene is left open where the match is weak. Size values are once, few and many counts, or a class for expanded clones, and some rows have none.

TRBJ2-3 . TRBD2 14 TRBV3-1/TRBV3-2 TGTGCCAGCAGCCAAGTGTTTAGCGGGACGACGCAGTATTTT CASSQVFSGTTQYF
TRBJ1-2 . . 13 TRBV6-1 TGTGCCAGCAGTGAAGTAGGGGACGGTGGCTACACCTTC CASSEVGDGGYTF
TRBJ2-6 . . 16 TRBV18 TGTGCCAGCTCACCTGAGGACCTCTCTGGGGCCAACGTCCTGACTTTC CASSPEDLSGANVLTF
TRBJ2-7 . TRBD1 14 TRBV5-1 TGCGCCAGCAGCTTGGACAGGGGGTGGGACGAGCAGTACTTC CASSLDRGWDEQYF
TRBJ1-4 . TRBD1 15 TRBV28 TGTGCCAGCAGTTCCCAGGGACAGGGAATCGAAAAACTGTTTTTT CASSSQGQGIEKLFF
TRBJ1-6 . . 15 TRBV14 TGTGCCAGCAGTGGGCGGAGCTCCTATAATTCACCCCTCCACTTT CASSGRSSYNSPLHF
TRBJ2-3 . . 13 TRBV10-1 TGCGCCAGCAGTGCAACTAGCACAGATACGCAGTATTTT CASSATSTDTQYF
TRBJ1-5 few . 15 TRBV27 TGTGCCAGCAGTGTCCGGTTGGGGGCCAATCAGCCCCAGCATTTT CASSVRLGANQPQHF
TRBJ2-7 . . 14 TRBV3-1/TRBV3-2 TGTGCCAGCAGCCAAGAATTGGGGATACGCGAGCAGTACTTC CASSQELGIREQYF
TRBJ1-3 . . 16 TRBV4-1 TGCGCCAGCAGCCGGCGGGGACTCAGCTCTGGAAACACCATATATTTT CASSRRGLSSGNTIYF
TRBJ1-4 . . 15 TRBV2 TGTGCCAGCAGACTTGACAGAGCAACTAATGAAAAACTGTTTTTT CASRLDRATNEKLFF
TRBJ2-7 . . 14 TRBV27 TGTGCCAGCAGTTTATCCGTCAGAGGCTCCGAGCAGTACTTC CASSLSVRGSEQYF
TRBJ1-4 . . 14 TRBV7-9 TGTGCCAGCAGCTTGGGAGGGACCTGGGAAAAACTGTTTTTT CASSLGGTWEKLFF
TRBJ1-5 . . 15 TRBV5-8 TGTGCCAGCAGCTTGGCCGGGCAGATCTATCAGCCCCAGCATTTT CASSLAGQIYQPQHF
TRBJ1-4 once . 13 TRBV18 TGTGCCAGCTCACCTTCTCTGGGGGAAAAACTGTTTTTT CASSPSLGEKLFF
TRBJ1-1 . . 15 TRBV19 TGTGCCAGTAGTATAGTGAGGACGAGGGACACTGAAGCTTTCTTT CASSIVRTRDTEAFF
TRBJ2-2 . . 16 TRBV6-5 TGTGCCAGCAGTTACTGGAAGGGGGGTAACACCGGGGAGCTGTTTTTT CASSYWKGGNTGELFF
TRBJ1-1 . . 14 TRBV29-1 TGCAGCGTTGGGGTGCGGGGTACGAACACTGAAGCTTTCTTT CSVGVRGTNTEAFF
TRBJ2-7 . TRBD1 13 TRBV6-5 TGTGCCAGCAGCGGGACAGGGTTGCGGGAGCAGTACTTC CASSGTGLREQYF
TRBJ2-5 few . 12 TRBV19 TGTGCCAGTAGTCTTCCTGAGGCGACCCAGTACTTC CASSLPEATQYF
TRBJ2-7 . . 16 TRBV28 TGTGCCAGCAGTCCCCGGACTGCCTACAACTCCTACGAGCAGTACTTC CASSPRTAYNSYEQYF
TRBJ2-1 once TRBD2 14 TRBV5-1 TGCGCCAGCAGCTTGGTGGGACTAGTTAGTGAGCAGTTCTTC CASSLVGLVSEQFF
TRBJ2-1 few . 13 TRBV7-2 TGTGCCAGCAGCGTTGGTATTTTCGGTGAGCAGTTCTTC CASSVGIFGEQFF
TRBJ1-6 . . 21 TRBV6-4 TGTGCCAGCAGTGACTCCTGCCGGGACATTGAGGTGAGCTCCTATAATTCACCCCTCCACTTT CASSDSCRDIEVSSYNSPLHF
TRBJ1-1 . . 13 TRBV5-4 TGTGCCAGCAGCTTACAGGGATCGGGGGAAGCTTTCTTT CASSLQGSGEAFF
TRBJ1-5 . . 14 TRBV5-1 TGCGCCAGCAGCTTGGGGTACGGGAATCAGCCCCAGCATTTT CASSLGYGNQPQHF
TRBJ2-7 . TRBD2 15 TRBV13 TGTGCCAGCAGTTCACCCCGGGAGGACTCCTACGAGCAGTACTTC CASSSPREDSYEQYF
TRBJ2-6 once . 14 TRBV9 TGTGCCAGCAGCCCCCGCTCTGGGGCCAACGTCCTGACTTTC CASSPRSGANVLTF
TRBJ1-1 . . 14 TRBV6-2/TRBV6-3 TGTGCCAGCAGTTACTCCGGGGAAGACACTGAAGCTTTCTTT CASSYSGEDTEAFF
TRBJ1-2 . TRBD1 16 TRBV2 TGTGCCAGCAGTGAAGCCCTGGGACAGGGGGCTCACGGCTACACCTTC CASSEALGQGAHGYTF
TRBJ2-2 . . 14 TRBV11-3 TGTGCCAGCCATGGAGGGGTGTCCACCGGGGAGCTGTTTTTT CASHGGVSTGELFF
TRBJ1-4 . . 14 TRBV6-1 TGTGCCAGCAGTGAGGGGGGAACTAATGAAAAACTGTTTTTT CASSEGGTNEKLFF
TRBJ1-5 . TRBD1 13 TRBV6-5 TGTGCCAGTGGGACAGGGGAGGCTCAGCCCCAGCATTTT CASGTGEAQPQHF
TRBJ1-1 . . 14 TRBV9 TGTGCCAGCAGCGTAGTCTCTAGAGTAACTGAAGCTTTCTTT CASSVVSRVTEAFF
TRBJ2-5 . . 17 TRBV3-1/TRBV3-2 TGTGCCAGCAGCCAAGTCGGGACGGGCGAAAAAAAGGAGACCCAGTACTTC CASSQVGTGEKKETQYF
TRBJ1-4 once TRBD1 15 TRBV5-1 TGCGCCAGCAGCCCCATGACAGGGGGTAATGAAAAACTGTTTTTT CASSPMTGGNEKLFF
TRBJ1-1 . TRBD1 15 TRBV6-5 TGTGCCAGCAGTCCCGAGACAGGGCTGAACACTGAAGCTTTCTTT CASSPETGLNTEAFF
TRBJ2-1 . TRBD2 16 TRBV6-2/TRBV6-3 TGTGCCAGCACCCCCGTCGGTCTAGCGGGATTGGATGAGCAGTTCTTC CASTPVGLAGLDEQFF
TRBJ1-2 . . 16 TRBV3-1/TRBV3-2 TGTGCCAGCAGCCAAGTCGGGACTAAGGTCTACTATGGCTACACCTTC CASSQVGTKVYYGYTF
TRBJ1-2 once TRBD1 14 TRBV5-5 TGTGCCAGCAGCTTGGACAGGGGAAACTATGGCTACACCTTC CASSLDRGNYGYTF
TRBJ1-6 . . 16 TRBV6-1 TGTGCCAGCAGTGAAGCGAGTAGGCAGGGAGGTCCACCCCTCCACTTT CASSEASRQGGPPLHF
TRBJ1-1 . . 13 TRBV5-1 TGCGCCAGCAGCTTGATGACGGACACTGAAGCTTTCTTT CASSLMTDTEAFF
TRBJ2-1 few TRBD2 11 TRBV28 TGTGCCAGCAATAAGCGGGAGAAGCAGTTCTTC CASNKREKQFF
TRBJ1-5 . . 13 TRBV19 TGTGCCAGTAGACGATCTAGCAATCAGCCCCAGCATTTT CASRRSSNQPQHF
TRBJ2-1 few . 13 TRBV24-1 TGTGCCACCATGCTACAACAGGGATATGAGCAGTTCTTC CATMLQQGYEQFF
TRBJ2-3 . . 16 TRBV7-9 TGTGCCAGCAGCGCGCCAGGGACTTCTAGCACAGATACGCAGTATTTT CASSAPGTSSTDTQYF
TRBJ1-1 . . 15 TRBV18 TGTGCCAGCTCACCAACCCCCACTCCCCCCCCTGAAGCTTTCTTT CASSPTPTPPPEAFF
TRBJ1-1 . TRBD1 13 TRBV7-6 TGTGCCAGCAGCAGGACAGGGAGCACTGAAGCTTTCTTT CASSRTGSTEAFF
TRBJ2-2 . TRBD2 16 TRBV5-8 TGTGCCAGCAGCTTGGGACTAGCAGCGAACACCGGGGAGCTGTTTTTT CASSLGLAANTGELFF
TRBJ2-3 . . 16 TRBV9 TGTGCCAGCAGCGTAGGAGGAGGGGGAGTAACAGATACGCAGTATTTT CASSVGGGGVTDTQYF
TRBJ1-1 . TRBD1 13 TRBV7-7 TGTGCTAGCAGCACAAACAGGGGCACTGAAGCTTTCTTT CASSTNRGTEAFF
TRBJ1-2 . . 15 TRBV19 TGTGCCAGTAGTATAGATGAGGCGGGAAACTATGGCTACACCTTC CASSIDEAGNYGYTF
TRBJ1-2 . . 13 TRBV11-2 TGTGCCAGCAGCTTAGCCGGATTGGATGGCTACACCTTC CASSLAGLDGYTF
TRBJ1-6 . . 15 TRBV5-6 TGTGCCAGCAGCTGGGGACGGCTGCGAGACTCACCCCTCCACTTT CASSWGRLRDSPLHF
TRBJ2-3 . . 14 TRBV5-4 TGTGCCAGCAGCACAGGCCAGAACACAGATACGCAGTATTTT CASSTGQNTDTQYF
TRBJ1-4 . TRBD1 14 TRBV2 TGTGCCAGCAGTCGACAGGGGATTGGTGAAAAACTGTTTTTT CASSRQGIGEKLFF
TRBJ2-7 once . 12 TRBV6-5 TGTGCCATCCGAGGGGGAAGGGACGAGCAGTACTTC CAIRGGRDEQYF
TRBJ2-5 . . 13 TRBV12-3/TRBV12-4 TGTGCCAGCAGTTTAGGGACACAAGAGACCCAGTACTTC CASSLGTQETQYF
TRBJ2-1 . . 16 TRBV7-2 TGTGCCAGCAGCCACCTAGGCGGGAACTCCTACAATGAGCAGTTCTTC CASSHLGGNSYNEQFF
TRBJ1-2 few . 14 TRBV30 TGTGCCTGGAGTGTAGGCCACACCTCGGGTGGCTACACCTTC CAWSVGHTSGGYTF